These 23 T cell receptor beta chains came from one sample sequenced in a study of cytomegalovirus exposure and HLA in healthy donors. The PCR contained 60 Vbeta and 13 Jbeta primers. TCRdb's table, derived via immunoSEQ multiplex PCR, lists solely in-frame clones and lacks some. This table holds about 130,000 clones, approximately 80% found once. Sequencing input: PBMCs. These receptors were obtained from a woman aged 40 to 49 in good health and CMV-seronegative.

This chain links TRBV7-8 with TRBJ1-5, with 8 bases fitting TRBD1. The CDR3 spans 16 residues. From germline, CDR1 is SGHVS and CDR2 FQNEAQ. V gave up 2 bases and J gave up 2 bases; unmatched junction bases: 5. The CDR3 DNA follows: TGTGCCAGCAGCTTACAGGGGGCGCGGGGCAATCAGCCCCAGCATTTT. It codes for CASSLQGARGNQPQHF.

This clone was recorded once. The chain joins TRBV5-1 to TRBJ2-5; a possible D gene is TRBD2 (6 bases). The CDR3 is 17 residues long. V lost 3 bases and J 6 bases, leaving 24 bases between the germline ends. Germline V gene sequence: CDR1 SGHRS, CDR2 YFSETQ. CDR3 residues: CASSSGFGRELLKTQYF. As DNA, the CDR3 is TGCGCCAGCAGCTCCGGTTTCGGACGGGAGTTGCTGAAGACCCAGTACTTC.

This clone was detected once. This chain links TRBV6-1 with TRBJ2-3; possibly TRBD2 for D (6 bases). CDR3 size: 12 residues. V lost 5 bases and J 8 bases, leaving 11 bases between the germline ends. Germline lookup yields CDR1 MNHNS and CDR2 SASEGT. The CDR3 here is CASSLTRATQYF. CDR3 in DNA: TGTGCCAGCAGTTTGACTAGAGCTACGCAGTATTTT.

The chain has TRBV9 and TRBJ2-1; D is possibly TRBD2 (6 bases). Deletions cut 0 bases from V and 4 bases from J, with 11 bases between. The CDR3 totals 15 residues. Germline CDR1 SGDLS, CDR2 YYNGEE. The CDR3 coding sequence is TGTGCCAGCAGCGTAGAGATAGCGGAGTACAATGAGCAGTTCTTC. Translation gives CASSVEIAEYNEQFF.

The chain uses TRBV27 and TRBJ2-3, with 12 bases fitting TRBD2. Germline trimming cut 6 bases from V and 0 bases from J; bases unmatched to any gene: 7. This CDR3 spans 17 amino acids. Germline CDR1 MNHEY, CDR2 SMNVEV (reference sequence). The CDR3 sequence is CASRPHGLAGSTDTQYF. In nucleotides, the CDR3 is TGTGCCAGCAGACCACACGGACTAGCGGGGAGCACAGATACGCAGTATTTT.

The rearrangement joins TRBV27 to TRBJ1-2, with 11 bases that match TRBD1. CDR3 length: 17 amino acids. Germline trimming cut 3 bases from V and 4 bases from J; bases unmatched to any gene: 10. Per the germline V gene, CDR1 is MNHEY and CDR2 is SMNVEV (reference sequence). CDR3 DNA: TGTGCCAGCAGTTTCTCCTCCACCGGGACAGGGGGCTATGGCTACACCTTC. Translation gives CASSFSSTGTGGYGYTF.

The chain uses TRBV2 and TRBJ1-2; 11 nucleotides align to TRBD1. The ends lost 4 bases at V and 4 bases at J; junction bases unmatched: 2. CDR1 is SNHLY, CDR2 FYNNEI, per germline. The CDR3 extends over 14 amino acids. The CDR3 nucleotides read TGTGCCAGCAGTGGGACAGGGGGCCCCTATGGCTACACCTTC. Translated, it gives CASSGTGGPYGYTF.

This clone was picked up one time. The genes are TRBV30 and TRBJ1-1, with D hard to call. V was trimmed by 0 bases and J by 5 bases, leaving 4 bases between them. Germline V gene lookup returns CDR1 GTSNPN and CDR2 SVGIG (reference sequence). This CDR3 is built from 11 residues. The CDR3 loop reads CAWSVLTEAFF. In DNA form, the CDR3 reads TGTGCCTGGAGTGTACTAACTGAAGCTTTCTTT.

Turning to this clone: A junction end diverges from the germline sequence, so it may reflect a read error. The gene calls are TRBV27 and TRBJ2-7; D possibly corresponds to TRBD1 (6 bases). Germline V CDR1 and CDR2: MNHEY, SMNVEV (reference sequence). The CDR3 contains 13 residues. CDR3 sequence reads: CAVSGTHSNEQYF. DNA for the CDR3: TGTGCCGTTTCCGGGACACACTCCAACGAGCAGTACTTC.

The chain combines TRBV5-1 with TRBJ2-4, with 12 bases lining up with TRBD2. From germline, CDR1 is SGHRS and CDR2 YFSETQ. J lost 2 bases, V lost 2 bases, and 2 bases had no gene match. The CDR3 has 16 residues. CDR3 DNA sequence: TGCGCCAGCAGCTTTCTAGCGGGGGGGCCCAAAAACATTCAGTACTTC. Translated: CASSFLAGGPKNIQYF.

This clone was counted a few times. The rearrangement uses TRBV7-9 and TRBJ2-1, with 10 bases matching TRBD2. V was clipped by 3 bases and J by 5 bases; unmatched bases: 4. This CDR3 comprises 15 residues. Germline V gives CDR1 SEHNR, CDR2 FQNEAQ (reference sequence). CDR3 bases: TGTGCCAGCAGCTTCGGACTAGCGGTGAACAATGAGCAGTTCTTC. Translated: CASSFGLAVNNEQFF.

The rearrangement joins TRBV7-9 to TRBJ2-5, with D possibly TRBD1 on 6 matching bases. CDR1 is SEHNR, CDR2 FQNEAQ, per germline (reference sequence). V lost 3 bases and J lost 5, with 10 bases in between. The CDR3 length is 13 residues. Here the CDR3 DNA reads TGTGCCAGCAGCTTTGGGGGCCCGGAGACCCAGTACTTC. Translation: CASSFGGPETQYF.

This clone has just a few counts. The gene calls are TRBV15 and TRBJ2-7; a possible D gene is TRBD1 (6 bases). V was trimmed by 0 bases and J by 2 bases, leaving 20 bases between them. This CDR3 has 18 residues. Germline assignment: CDR1 LNHNV and CDR2 YYDKDF (reference sequence). The CDR3 loop reads CATSREPLGQSPTYEQYF. As DNA, the CDR3 is TGTGCCACCAGCAGAGAACCACTTGGACAGTCCCCAACCTACGAGCAGTACTTC. Supplemented by reference TRBV15 and TRBJ2-7, the full variable domain reads DAMVIQNPRYQVTQFGKPVTLSCSQTLNHNVMYWYQQKSSQAPKLLFHYYDKDFNNEADTPDNFQSRRPNTSFCFLDIRSPGLGDTAMYLCATSREPLGQSPTYEQYFGPGTRLTVT.

This chain connects TRBV27 to TRBJ2-7, with 8 positions matching TRBD2. CDR3 length: 14 residues. The germline V gene encodes CDR1 MNHEY and CDR2 SMNVEV (reference sequence). Trimming took 4 bases from V and 7 from J; bases not matched to a gene: 9. The CDR3, as DNA: TGTGCCAGCAGTTCTTCCAGACTAGCGTGGGAGCAGTACTTC. It yields the protein CASSSSRLAWEQYF.

This rearrangement joins TRBV6-1 to TRBJ2-3, with D perhaps TRBD2 (7 bases). This CDR3 has 17 amino acids. Trimming took off 2 bases at V and 6 bases at J, with 21 bases between the two ends. Germline V gives CDR1 MNHNS, CDR2 SASEGT. CDR3 in DNA: TGTGCCAGCAGTGAACTAGGGGGGGCCCTCCGGAGGGATACGCAGTATTTT. Translated, it gives CASSELGGALRRDTQYF.

This rearrangement joins TRBV12-5 to TRBJ2-5; 8 nucleotides line up with TRBD2. The DNA end is more similar to TRBJ2-7, so the J call may be wrong. Germline assignment: CDR1 LGHNT and CDR2 FRNRAP. This CDR3 spans 20 amino acids. The CDR3 region has the DNA TGTGCTAGTGGTTTGGTATGTATGCGAAAGGCGGGAGGTCCCTCCTACGAGCAGTACTTC. Protein sequence: CASGLVCMRKAGGPSYEQYF.

The chain couples TRBV12-5 to TRBJ2-7, with 8 bases aligning to TRBD2. This CDR3 spans 20 amino acids. Germline CDR1 and CDR2: LGHNT and FRNRAP. V was pared by 0 bases and J by 0 bases, with 16 bases of the junction left unmatched. In nucleotides, the CDR3 is TGTGCTAGTGGTTTGGTATGTATGCGAAAGGCGGGAGGTCCCTCCTACGAGCAGTACTTC. It specifies CASGLVCMRKAGGPSYEQYF. The full variable domain, its missing parts supplied by reference TRBV12-5 and TRBJ2-7, is DARVTQTPRHKVTEMGQEVTMRCQPILGHNTVFWYRQTMMQGLELLAYFRNRAPLDDSGMPKDRFSAEMPDATLATLKIQPSEPRDSAVYFCASGLVCMRKAGGPSYEQYFGPGTRLTVT.

This CDR3 reads CASKGGTGIPGELFF. CDR3 nucleotides: TGTGCCAGCAAGGGGGGGACAGGGATCCCCGGGGAGCTGTTTTTT. The chain couples TRBV6-5 to TRBJ2-2, with TRBD1 matching 9 bases. The germline V gene has CDR1 MNHEY and CDR2 SVGAGI. This CDR3 has 15 residues. Germline trimming cut 7 bases from V and 6 bases from J; bases unmatched to any gene: 9.

The rearrangement joins TRBV9 to TRBJ2-2; no definite D call. The CDR3 has 16 residues. The V end lost 1 base, the J end lost 1 base, and 11 bases lay between the germline ends. The germline gives CDR1 SGDLS, CDR2 YYNGEE. The CDR3 loop reads CASSVRVDLNTGELFF. The CDR3 DNA reads TGTGCCAGCAGCGTACGGGTTGACCTGAACACCGGGGAGCTGTTTTTT.

This clone was recorded a few times. V gene TRBV28 combines with J gene TRBJ2-5; D uncertain. Per the germline V gene, CDR1 is MDHEN and CDR2 is SYDVKM. The CDR3 contains 15 residues. Trimming removed 4 bases from V and 1 base from J, with 13 bases in between. The CDR3 sequence is CASSSLLRSQETQYF. CDR3 DNA: TGTGCCAGCAGTTCTCTTCTGCGGAGCCAAGAGACCCAGTACTTC.

This clone was seen only once. This chain links TRBV10-3 with TRBJ1-2; no reliable D call. The V gene lost 10 bases and the J gene lost 2 bases, with 11 bases spanning the gap. CDR3 length equals 12 residues. CDR1 is ENHRY and CDR2 is SYGVKD in the germline V gene. In DNA, the CDR3 is TGTGCCAGCGTAAACGCAAACTATGGCTACACCTTC. It is translated as CASVNANYGYTF.

The chain couples TRBV11-2 to TRBJ2-5; D call uncertain. CDR1 and CDR2 from the germline V gene are SGHAT and FQNNGV. This CDR3 has 13 amino acids. V was cut by 3 bases and J by 0 bases, with 5 bases left in between. Here the CDR3 reads CASSLADQETQYF. The CDR3 nucleotides read TGTGCCAGCAGCTTGGCAGACCAAGAGACCCAGTACTTC.

The chain joins TRBV6-6 to TRBJ2-3, with 7 bases fitting TRBD2. Germline CDR1 reads MNHNY; CDR2 reads SVGAGI (reference sequence). V dropped 8 bases and J dropped 1; count of bases not matched to a gene: 9. The CDR3 length is 15 residues. This chain's CDR3 is CASALGRAGTDTQYF. The CDR3 DNA follows: TGTGCCAGCGCATTGGGGAGGGCAGGCACAGATACGCAGTATTTT.